Below, 10 T cell receptor beta chains from the same sample are listed, as sequenced in a study of cytotoxic CD8 clonotypes in ibrutinib-treated CLL. The protocol was immunoSEQ multiplex PCR, while the TCRdb copy is restricted to in-frame clones and leaves out a portion. This sample carries approximately 190,000 clones, more than 70% of them seen once, and the ten largest clones take around 10%. The sequences come from PBMCs, collected after 12 months of ibrutinib treatment. These receptors originate from a human donor with chronic lymphocytic leukemia.

The chain combines TRBV4-1 with TRBJ1-1; D call uncertain. The V gene lost 4 bases and the J gene lost 2 bases, with 17 bases spanning the gap. Germline V gene lookup returns CDR1 MGHRA and CDR2 YSYEKL. The CDR3 sequence is 16 residues long. CDR3 sequence reads: CASSRGSSPPNTEAFF. The CDR3 bases are TGCGCCAGCAGCCGAGGCTCATCTCCACCAAACACTGAAGCTTTCTTT.

The chain joins TRBV27 to TRBJ2-7; 8 nucleotides align to TRBD2. Trimming removed 7 bases from V and 5 bases from J; junction bases left unmatched: 19. Germline CDR1 and CDR2: MNHEY and SMNVEV (reference sequence). The CDR3 runs to 17 residues. The CDR3 bases are TGTGCCAGCACACCCTCGGGGGGGGTAGCGGGGTTCCACGAGCAGTACTTC. Translated, it gives CASTPSGGVAGFHEQYF.

V usage is TRBV23-1 and J usage is TRBJ1-6, with D perhaps TRBD1 (6 bases). TRBV23-1 is classed as an ORF, of uncertain function. This CDR3 comprises 15 residues. V lost 7 bases and J 0 bases, leaving 10 bases between the germline ends. The CDR3 spells CASMGAHSYNSPLHF. For the CDR3, the DNA is TGCGCCAGCATGGGGGCTCACTCCTATAATTCACCCCTCCACTTT.

This sequence joins TRBV7-9 and TRBJ2-5, with D maybe TRBD1 (5 bases). CDR3 size: 15 residues. V dropped 1 base and J dropped 4 bases, with 13 bases sitting between them. CDR1 and CDR2 (germline): SEHNR, FQNEAQ (reference sequence). The chain's CDR3 is CASSLGQYQPETQYF. The CDR3 DNA is TGTGCCAGCAGCTTAGGACAGTACCAGCCAGAGACCCAGTACTTC.

The chain links TRBV5-1 to TRBJ2-7; D call uncertain. Trimming pared 3 bases from V and 4 bases from J, leaving 14 bases between. The CDR3 is made up of 14 amino acids. Germline CDR1 is SGHRS and CDR2 is YFSETQ. The CDR3 is CASSSAPQNYEQYF. DNA for the CDR3: TGCGCCAGCAGCTCCGCACCACAGAATTACGAGCAGTACTTC.

The CDR3 sequence is CASSDTTGSRYEQYF. The CDR3 DNA reads as TGTGCCAGCAGTGACACTACAGGATCGAGATACGAGCAGTACTTC. The V gene is TRBV9, the J gene TRBJ2-7, with D maybe TRBD1 (5 bases). Germline V gene lookup returns CDR1 SGDLS and CDR2 YYNGEE. Deletions cut 5 bases from V and 4 bases from J, with 19 bases between. The CDR3 is 15 amino acids.

The V and J genes are TRBV7-6 and TRBJ1-1; D is undetermined. This CDR3 has 13 amino acids. In germline, CDR1 is SGHVS, CDR2 FNYEAQ. Trimming took off 1 base at V and 0 bases at J, with 3 bases between the two ends. The CDR3 loop is CASSLVVNTEAFF. The CDR3 nucleotides read TGTGCCAGCAGCTTAGTCGTGAACACTGAAGCTTTCTTT. Using reference TRBV7-6 and TRBJ1-1 for the parts outside the CDR3, the full variable domain is GAGVSQSPRYKVTKRGQDVALRCDPISGHVSLYWYRQALGQGPEFLTYFNYEAQQDKSGLPNDRFSAERPEGSISTLTIQRTEQRDSAMYRCASSLVVNTEAFFGQGTRLTVV.

The chain couples TRBV27 to TRBJ1-1; no clear D. V lost 1 base to trimming and J lost 5 bases, with 8 bases between them. Germline-derived CDR1 and CDR2 are MNHEY and SMNVEV (reference sequence). This CDR3 has 13 amino acids. The CDR3 region has the DNA TGTGCCAGCAGTTTATTGGCGGGGACTGAAGCTTTCTTT. It specifies CASSLLAGTEAFF.

This rearrangement joins TRBV5-1 to TRBJ2-1; 7 nucleotides match TRBD1. The CDR3 totals 14 residues. The germline gives CDR1 SGHRS, CDR2 YFSETQ. J gave up 3 bases and V 2 bases, and 2 bases lay outside the gene matches. The CDR3 coding sequence is TGCGCCAGCAGCTTTGGGACAGACTACAATGAGCAGTTCTTC. Translating it yields CASSFGTDYNEQFF.

V and J are TRBV5-4 and TRBJ2-3; 10 positions agree with TRBD2. The V and J ends lost 4 bases and 2 bases, in that order; junction bases with no gene match: 10. CDR3 length: 17 amino acids. The germline V gene has CDR1 SGHNT and CDR2 YYREEE (reference sequence). CDR3 in DNA: TGTGCCAGCAGCACCCCTCTAGCGGGAGTTGACACAGATACGCAGTATTTT. Its protein product is CASSTPLAGVDTDTQYF.